This TCR beta chain appears in the sequencing data of a study of T cell responses to AZD1222 COVID-19 vaccine. Using immunoSEQ multiplex PCR, the repertoire was profiled, and TCRdb retains in-frame clones only, with some absent. The sample has fewer than 150,000 clones, roughly nine tenths seen once. The CDR3 sequence is 13 residues long. V lost 7 bases to trimming and J lost 0 bases, with 9 bases between them. Germline V gene lookup returns CDR1 SQVTM and CDR2 ANQGSEA. General observations from the study: Regions 160-218 and 743-854 dominated among vaccine-associated CD4 TCRs spanning spike. White British ancestry dominated among donors, who included more females, and clonal diversity was possibly underestimated. Sampling captured repertoires only after the peak T cell response. Within unmutated variant regions lay the reported targets of nearly half of spike-specific TCRs.

A remark on this clone: Its antigen is not known.

This TCR was sampled from an adult who received the AZD1222 COVID-19 vaccine. The sample here was peripheral blood, taken 28 days after the second AZD1222 dose. This chain joins TRBV29-1 and TRBJ2-2; D is perhaps TRBD1 (6 bases). This CDR3 reads CSARTANTGELFF. The DNA for the CDR3 is TGCAGCGCCCGGACAGCGAACACCGGGGAGCTGTTTTTT.